Below, one TCR beta chain is given with its context. The antigen remains undetermined. The table came from immunoSEQ multiplex PCR; TCRdb's copy has only in-frame clones and leaves some out. The data show over a million clones, 65% to 80% seen once. Germline values: CDR1 MNHEY, CDR2 SMNVEV (reference sequence). The CDR3 runs 16 residues. Trimming pared 6 bases from V and 6 bases from J, leaving 21 bases between. The data originate from a study of shared clonotypes between healthy human individuals. Overall study findings and caveats: The study found 4.5% to 6% of naive CD4 clonotypes shared across several donors. The sampled material consisted only of blood, and tissue repertoires are likely to differ. What limited the represented genetic and exposure-history diversity was the small number of donors. An anticipated effect of sequencing depth on clonotype sharing among donors was recognized.

What was sequenced was memory CD4+ T cells sorted from blood. Subset reported: CD45RA-negative fraction. J is TRBJ1-5 and V is TRBV27, with D uncertain. This receptor was identified in a man younger than 35 in good health. CDR3 in DNA: TGTGCCAGCAGCCCAACCCGGGCCACAATGGCTCAGCCCCAGCATTTT. This translates into CASSPTRATMAQPQHF.